Each of the 13 T cell receptor beta chains below was sequenced from the same sample in a study of blood T cell repertoires in COVID-19. The protocol was immunoSEQ multiplex PCR, while the TCRdb copy is restricted to in-frame clones and leaves out a portion. The sample shows about 92,000 clones, over 75% of them seen only once. The material sequenced was peripheral blood. The source of these receptors is a woman aged 80 or older with active or convalescent COVID-19.

V and J are TRBV28 and TRBJ1-5; D remains unclear. CDR1 and CDR2 from the germline V gene are MDHEN and SYDVKM. The CDR3 totals 13 residues. Between the trimmed V and J ends, which lost 2 bases and 7 bases, there was a span of 9 bases. CDR3 loop: CASSLGGMQPQHF. CDR3 DNA: TGTGCCAGCAGTTTAGGAGGGATGCAGCCCCAGCATTTT. The whole variable domain, remainder taken from reference TRBV28 and TRBJ1-5, is DVKVTQSSRYLVKRTGEKVFLECVQDMDHENMFWYRQDPGLGLRLIYFSYDVKMKEKGDIPEGYSVSREKKERFSLILESASTNQTSMYLCASSLGGMQPQHFGDGTRLSIL.

The V and J genes are TRBV9 and TRBJ2-4; tentatively, D is TRBD2 (6 bases). This CDR3 spans 14 amino acids. Trimming left V 4 bases short and J 7 bases short, with 15 bases between. Germline values: CDR1 SGDLS, CDR2 YYNGEE. The CDR3 spells CASSRRDGGNIQYF. The DNA of the CDR3 is TGTGCCAGCAGCCGCCGAGATGGGGGGAACATTCAGTACTTC.

Concerning this clone itself: At one end, the junction sequence differs from germline, possibly due to a read error. The chain uses TRBV7-7 and TRBJ2-1; 13 bases fit TRBD2. This CDR3 has 15 amino acids. Looked up from germline, CDR1 is SSHAT and CDR2 is FNYEAQ (reference sequence). CDR3 nucleotides: TGTGCTAGCAGCCCCGGACTAGCGGGAGATGGTGAGCAGTTCTTC. Its protein is CASSPGLAGDGEQFF.

The CDR3 region is CASSSGNEQFF. CDR3 DNA sequence: TGTGCCAGCAGCTCCGGCAATGAGCAGTTCTTC. This chain connects TRBV7-9 to TRBJ2-1; D not certain. CDR3 length: 11 residues. Germline loops: CDR1 SEHNR, CDR2 FQNEAQ (reference sequence). V was trimmed by 4 bases and J by 6 bases, leaving 4 bases between them.

The chain uses TRBV28 and TRBJ1-4; TRBD1 aligns across 9 bases. J gave up 7 bases and V 5 bases, and 14 bases lay outside the gene matches. The CDR3 extends over 17 amino acids. Germline loops: CDR1 MDHEN, CDR2 SYDVKM. CDR3 sequence reads: CASSPSGTGIGSEKLFF. CDR3 coding DNA: TGTGCCAGCAGTCCGTCCGGGACAGGGATTGGTAGTGAAAAACTGTTTTTT.

This clone has a single count. This chain uses TRBV5-1 with TRBJ2-7, with D hard to call. V lost 4 bases, J lost 4 bases, and 6 bases lay in between. Germline CDR1 is SGHRS and CDR2 is YFSETQ. The CDR3 is made up of 11 amino acids. In DNA form, the CDR3 reads TGCGCCAGCAGCCAGAATTACGAGCAGTACTTC. Translation gives CASSQNYEQYF.

This chain links TRBV3-1 (or the pseudogene TRBV3-2) with TRBJ2-3, with TRBD2 identical over 14 bases. Germline V gene lookup returns CDR1 LGHDT and CDR2 YNNKEL (reference sequence). There are 14 residues in the CDR3. With 5 bases clipped from V and 5 bases from J, the junction kept 0 bases outside the gene matches. The CDR3 nucleotides are TGTGCCAGCAGCGGGACTAGCGGGGGAGATACGCAGTATTTT. This codes for CASSGTSGGDTQYF.

The chain combines TRBV24-1 with TRBJ2-1; D perhaps matches TRBD2 (7 bases). Trimming shortened V by 3 bases and J by 7 bases, and 21 bases separated the two germline ends. Per germline, CDR1 KGHDR and CDR2 SFDVKD. CDR3 length: 17 residues. In DNA, the CDR3 is TGTGCCACCAGTGATCCTCGTGAGGGGGGAGGGCCTAATGAGCAGTTCTTC. It translates to CATSDPREGGGPNEQFF.

This chain joins TRBV28 and TRBJ2-7; D perhaps matches TRBD1 (5 bases). The CDR3 contains 13 residues. V lost 6 bases and J lost 4, with 13 bases in between. Germline V gene sequence: CDR1 MDHEN, CDR2 SYDVKM. The CDR3 is CASRTERLYEQYF. In DNA form, the CDR3 reads TGTGCCAGCAGGACAGAAAGATTATACGAGCAGTACTTC.

The chain links TRBV30 to TRBJ2-3, with a possible D match to TRBD1 (5 bases). V lost 2 bases to trimming and J lost 0 bases, with 18 bases between them. Germline V gene data show CDR1 as GTSNPN and CDR2 as SVGIG (reference sequence). The CDR3 is 17 amino acids. The CDR3 spells CAWSTRAERSSTDTQYF. DNA for the CDR3: TGTGCCTGGAGTACCAGGGCGGAGAGATCTAGCACAGATACGCAGTATTTT.

The gene calls are TRBV7-9 and TRBJ1-3; the match to TRBD1 covers 8 bases. The CDR3 has 17 amino acids. The J segment lost 1 base and the V segment lost 5 bases, leaving 10 bases of the junction unmatched. Germline loops: CDR1 SEHNR, CDR2 FQNEAQ (reference sequence). The CDR3 bases are TGTGCCAGCAGCCGAGGACAGGGAGGGTCTTCTGGAAACACCATATATTTT. It codes for CASSRGQGGSSGNTIYF.

This clone was detected once. The chain uses TRBV18 and TRBJ1-4; D gene ambiguous. This CDR3 contains 15 residues. Germline CDR1 KGHSH, CDR2 LQKENI. V shed 3 bases and J shed 6 bases, with 14 bases lying between them. Here the CDR3 reads CASSPLEGSDEKLFF. The CDR3 DNA sequence: TGTGCCAGCTCACCGCTCGAGGGTAGCGATGAAAAACTGTTTTTT.

In regard to this clone: Additional DNA sequences in this sample encode the identical CDR3. The chain links TRBV5-1 to TRBJ2-5, with a tentative D call TRBD2 (6 bases). The V gene's germline CDR1 is SGHRS and CDR2 YFSETQ. The CDR3 has 14 residues. V was clipped by 0 bases and J by 2 bases, with 8 bases between them. The CDR3 here is CASSLAGSQETQYF. CDR3 DNA sequence: TGCGCCAGCAGCTTGGCCGGGAGTCAAGAGACCCAGTACTTC.